Detailed here is one TCR beta chain. This specimen comes from a study of blood T cell repertoires in COVID-19. Across the whole study: Samples taken during acute and convalescent COVID-19 were collected in the United States, Italy and Spain.

The CDR3 spans 17 residues. In germline, CDR1 is LGHDT, CDR2 YNNKEL (reference sequence). V was clipped by 1 base and J by 0 bases; unmatched bases: 4. Here immunoSEQ multiplex PCR was the method, and the copy in TCRdb shows in-frame clones only, minus some. The sample includes about 120,000 clones, 80% to 90% of them seen just once. The chain combines TRBV3-1 (or the pseudogene TRBV3-2) with TRBJ2-1; 9 bases match TRBD2. The source is a woman in her forties or fifties with active or convalescent COVID-19. The sequenced sample was peripheral blood. Here the CDR3 DNA reads TGTGCCAGCAGCCAAGGGGGTAGCGGGAGCTCCTACAATGAGCAGTTCTTC. Its protein product is CASSQGGSGSSYNEQFF.